Listed here is a single TCR beta chain. The antigen is unknown. Time point in this sample: peak reinfection, 3 to 8 weeks after reinfection detection. TCR sequencing was done directly ex vivo on sorted cells, without expansion in vitro. At all three reinfection time points, viable CD3+ CD8+ CD45RO- cells from a couple of donors served as controls. This entry comes from a study of memory CD8 T cells in hepatitis C reinfection. At the level of the study: HCV reinfection: RNA-positive following two negative tests at least 60 days apart. Study-level points and caveats: With roughly 5 donors, public clonotype conclusions could not be definitive.

Clones were read by immunoSEQ multiplex PCR, and TCRdb kept only the in-frame ones, dropping some. The data hold over 35,000 clones, with around 89% observed a single time. The material sequenced was naive CD8+ T cells sorted from blood. The sequence came from a man aged 18-30 years with hepatitis C virus infection.

CDR3 DNA sequence: TGCAGCGTTGAGGCCAGGGGGGACACCGGGGAGCTGTTTTTT. It specifies CSVEARGDTGELFF. The chain recombines TRBV29-1 with TRBJ2-2, with D perhaps matching TRBD1 (7 bases). V lost 3 bases and J 3 bases, leaving 11 bases between the germline ends. Germline V gene lookup returns CDR1 SQVTM and CDR2 ANQGSEA. The CDR3 runs 14 residues.